This TCR beta chain was profiled in a study of blood T cell repertoires in COVID-19. Study-wide background: Specimens from acute and convalescent COVID-19 originated in the United States, Italy and Spain.

The CDR3 is 13 amino acids. V shed 3 bases and J shed 5 bases, with 10 bases lying between them. Germline CDR1 reads PRHDT; CDR2 reads FYEKMQ (reference sequence). Method: immunoSEQ multiplex PCR; TCRdb's copy keeps in-frame clones and lacks some. The sample lists around 700,000 clones, around 90% occurring once. This chain connects TRBV13 to TRBJ1-1; the D gene is possibly TRBD1 (5 bases). Sequences were obtained from peripheral blood. The TCR comes from a woman under 30 with acute or convalescent COVID-19. The CDR3 is CASSFRVSTEAFF. The CDR3 region has the DNA TGTGCCAGCAGCTTCAGGGTTTCGACTGAAGCTTTCTTT.